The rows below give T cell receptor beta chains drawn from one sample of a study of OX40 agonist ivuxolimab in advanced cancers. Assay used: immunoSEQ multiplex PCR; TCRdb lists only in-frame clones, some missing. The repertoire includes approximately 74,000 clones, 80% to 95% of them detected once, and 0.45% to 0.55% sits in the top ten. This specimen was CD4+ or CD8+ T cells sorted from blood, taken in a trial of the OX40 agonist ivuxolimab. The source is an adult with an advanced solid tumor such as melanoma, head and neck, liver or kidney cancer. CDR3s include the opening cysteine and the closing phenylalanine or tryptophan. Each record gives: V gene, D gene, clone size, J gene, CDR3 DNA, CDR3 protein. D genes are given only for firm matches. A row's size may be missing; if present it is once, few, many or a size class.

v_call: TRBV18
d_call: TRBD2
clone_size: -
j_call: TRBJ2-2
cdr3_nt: TGTGCCAGCTCACCTATAGCGGGAGGGAACACCGGGGAGCTGTTTTTT
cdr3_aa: CASSPIAGGNTGELFF

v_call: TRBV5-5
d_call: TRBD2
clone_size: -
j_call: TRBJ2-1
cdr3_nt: TGTGCCAGCAGCTTTGGACTAGCGGGAGTCTCTGAGCAGTTCTTC
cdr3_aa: CASSFGLAGVSEQFF

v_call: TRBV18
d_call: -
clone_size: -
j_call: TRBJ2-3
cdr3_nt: TGTGCCAGCTCACCACCAGCTAACACAGATACGCAGTATTTT
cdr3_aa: CASSPPANTDTQYF

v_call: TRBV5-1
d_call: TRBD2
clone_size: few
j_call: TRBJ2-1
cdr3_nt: TGCGCCAGCAGCTTAACCGCACTAGCGGGGACCAATGAGCAGTTCTTC
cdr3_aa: CASSLTALAGTNEQFF

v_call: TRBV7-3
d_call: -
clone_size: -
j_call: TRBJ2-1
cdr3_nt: TGTGCCAGCAGCTTAATGGGAACCATCAATGAGCAGTTCTTC
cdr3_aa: CASSLMGTINEQFF

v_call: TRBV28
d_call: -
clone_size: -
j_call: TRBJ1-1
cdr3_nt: TGTGCCGCTTGTGTGACATCAGGTGGAAACACTGAAGCTTTCTTT
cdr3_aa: CAACVTSGGNTEAFF

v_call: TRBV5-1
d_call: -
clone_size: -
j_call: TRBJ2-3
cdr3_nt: TGCGCCAGCAGCCTACAGGTTGGCGATACGCAGTATTTT
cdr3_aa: CASSLQVGDTQYF

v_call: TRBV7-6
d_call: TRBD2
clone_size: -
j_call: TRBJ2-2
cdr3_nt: TGTGCCAGCAGCAAAGGCGGGACTAGCGGGCGAACCGGGGAGCTGTTTTTT
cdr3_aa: CASSKGGTSGRTGELFF

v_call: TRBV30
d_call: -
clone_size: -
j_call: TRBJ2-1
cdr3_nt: TGTGCCTGGAGTGATTACAATGAGCAGTTCTTC
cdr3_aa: CAWSDYNEQFF

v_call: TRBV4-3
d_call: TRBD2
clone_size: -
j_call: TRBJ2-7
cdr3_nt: TGCGCCAGCAGCCAAATAGTCCCGGGAGGGGCTAGCGAGCAGTACTTC
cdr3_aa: CASSQIVPGGASEQYF

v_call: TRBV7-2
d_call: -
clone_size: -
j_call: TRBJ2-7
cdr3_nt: TGTGCCAGCAGCTTAACGAACTACGAGCAGTACTTC
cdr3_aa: CASSLTNYEQYF

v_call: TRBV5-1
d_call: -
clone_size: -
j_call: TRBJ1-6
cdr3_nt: TGCGCCAGCAGCTTGGCTGGGAATAATTCACCCCTCCACTTT
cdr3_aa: CASSLAGNNSPLHF

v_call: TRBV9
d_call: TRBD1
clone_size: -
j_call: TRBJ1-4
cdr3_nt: TGTGCCAGCAGCGTAGACCTTCCCGGGACAGGGAGTTCTAATGAAAAACTGTTTTTT
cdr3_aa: CASSVDLPGTGSSNEKLFF

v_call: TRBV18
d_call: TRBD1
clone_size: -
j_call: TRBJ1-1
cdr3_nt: TGTGCCAGCTCACAAGAGACAGGGAGAAGCACTGAAGCTTTCTTT
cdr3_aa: CASSQETGRSTEAFF

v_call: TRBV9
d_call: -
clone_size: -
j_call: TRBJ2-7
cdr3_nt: TGTGCCAGCAGCGTAGGAGAAGGGCTCTCCTACGAGCAGTACTTC
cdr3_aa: CASSVGEGLSYEQYF

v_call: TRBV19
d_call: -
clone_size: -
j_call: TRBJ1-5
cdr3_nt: TGTGCCAGTAAGGGCGGGGGGTACCAGCCCCAGCATTTT
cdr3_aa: CASKGGGYQPQHF

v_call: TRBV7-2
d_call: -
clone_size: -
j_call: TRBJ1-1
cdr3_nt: TGTGCCAGCAGCCCAGAACCACAGGGATCGGAAGCTTTCTTT
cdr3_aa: CASSPEPQGSEAFF

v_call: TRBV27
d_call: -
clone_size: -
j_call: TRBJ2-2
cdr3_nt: TGTGCCAGCAGTTTATGGGTGGCAGATCCGAGCACCGGGGAGCTGTTTTTT
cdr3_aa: CASSLWVADPSTGELFF

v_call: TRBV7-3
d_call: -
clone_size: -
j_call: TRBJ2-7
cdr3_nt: TGTGCCAGCAGCTTAGCGGGAATCGGCGAGCAGTACTTC
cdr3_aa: CASSLAGIGEQYF

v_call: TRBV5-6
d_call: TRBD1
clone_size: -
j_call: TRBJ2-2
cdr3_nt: TGTGCCAGCACTGGACAGGGCCGGAACACCGGGGAGCTGTTTTTT
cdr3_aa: CASTGQGRNTGELFF

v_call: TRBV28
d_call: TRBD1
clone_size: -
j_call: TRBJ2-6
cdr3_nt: TGTGCCAGCAGAAACAGGGGTAGCTCTGGGGCCAACGTCCTGACTTTC
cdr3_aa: CASRNRGSSGANVLTF

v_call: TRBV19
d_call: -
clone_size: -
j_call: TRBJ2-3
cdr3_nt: TGTGCCAGTAGTTACAGGGGTCGGGAGCCCCCAGATACGCAGTATTTT
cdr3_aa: CASSYRGREPPDTQYF

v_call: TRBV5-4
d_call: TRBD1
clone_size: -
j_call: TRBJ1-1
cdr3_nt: TGTGCCAGCAGCGGAAGACAGGGCGGCACTGAAGCTTTCTTT
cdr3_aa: CASSGRQGGTEAFF

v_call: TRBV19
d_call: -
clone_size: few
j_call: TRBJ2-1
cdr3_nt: TGTGCCAGTAGTATTACGAGCACCCGAGGTAGGCATGAGCAGTTCTTC
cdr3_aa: CASSITSTRGRHEQFF

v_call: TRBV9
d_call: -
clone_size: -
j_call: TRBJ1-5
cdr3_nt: TGTGCCAGCAGCGCAACTCCTACAGCTCAGCCCCAGCATTTT
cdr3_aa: CASSATPTAQPQHF

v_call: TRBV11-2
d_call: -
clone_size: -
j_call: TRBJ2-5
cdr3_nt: TGTGCCAGCAGCTTAGCCAACCAAGAGACCCAGTACTTC
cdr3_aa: CASSLANQETQYF

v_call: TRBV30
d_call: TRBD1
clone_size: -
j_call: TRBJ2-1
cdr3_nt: TGTGCCTGGACCCCAAAGTGGACAGGGGTAGGGGTCTTC
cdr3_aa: CAWTPKWTGVGVF

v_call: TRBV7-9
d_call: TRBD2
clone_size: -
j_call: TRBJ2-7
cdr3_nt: TGTGCCAGCAGCCCACCCGGGCTAGCGGGATACGAGCAGTACTTC
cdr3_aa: CASSPPGLAGYEQYF

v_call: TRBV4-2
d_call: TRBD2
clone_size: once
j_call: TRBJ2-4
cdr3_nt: TGTGCCAGCAGCCAAGCAGACTCACTAGCGGGAGACTCCATTCAGTACTTC
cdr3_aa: CASSQADSLAGDSIQYF

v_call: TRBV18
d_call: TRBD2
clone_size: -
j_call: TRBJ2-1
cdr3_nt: TGTGCCAGCTCACCATTGGGGGGGAACGCGTTTGCCGAGAGTGAGCAGTTCTTC
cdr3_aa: CASSPLGGNAFAESEQFF

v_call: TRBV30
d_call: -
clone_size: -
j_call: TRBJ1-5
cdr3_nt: TGTGCCTGGAGCAACAGCAATAGCAATCAGCCCCAGCATTTT
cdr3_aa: CAWSNSNSNQPQHF

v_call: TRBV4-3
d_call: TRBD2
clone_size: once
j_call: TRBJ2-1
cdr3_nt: TGCGCCAGCAGCCAAGGATCAGGTAGCGGGGGAAGGCAGTTCTTC
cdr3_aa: CASSQGSGSGGRQFF

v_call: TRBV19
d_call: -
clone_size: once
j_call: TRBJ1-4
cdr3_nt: TGTGCCAGTAAACCGGGACCCGATAATGAAAAACTGTTTTTT
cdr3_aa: CASKPGPDNEKLFF

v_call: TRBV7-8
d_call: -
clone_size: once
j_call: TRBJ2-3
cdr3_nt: TGTGCCAGCATGGGTCTAAGCGTGAGGACAGATACGCAGTATTTT
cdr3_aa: CASMGLSVRTDTQYF

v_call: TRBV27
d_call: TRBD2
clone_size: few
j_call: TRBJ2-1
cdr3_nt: TGTGCCAGCAGGCAGACTAGCGGGAGCTCCTACAATGAGCAGTTCTTC
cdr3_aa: CASRQTSGSSYNEQFF

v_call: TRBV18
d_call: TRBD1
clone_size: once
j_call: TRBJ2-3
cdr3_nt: TGTGCCAGCTCACTTGGACAGGGGGTTGATACGCAGTATTTT
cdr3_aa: CASSLGQGVDTQYF

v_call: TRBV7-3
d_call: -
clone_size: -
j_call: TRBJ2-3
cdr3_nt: TGTGCCAGCAGCTTAAACCGGCGAGGAGATACGCAGTATTTT
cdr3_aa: CASSLNRRGDTQYF

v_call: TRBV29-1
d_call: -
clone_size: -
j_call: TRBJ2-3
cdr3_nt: TGCAGCGTTGGTCAGAGATTCACAGATACGCAGTATTTT
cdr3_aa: CSVGQRFTDTQYF

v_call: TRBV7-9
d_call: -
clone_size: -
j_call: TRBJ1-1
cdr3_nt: TGTGCCAGCAGGCCCGACATGAACACTGAAGCTTTCTTT
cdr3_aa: CASRPDMNTEAFF

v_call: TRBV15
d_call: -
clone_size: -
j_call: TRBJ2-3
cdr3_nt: TGTGCCACCAGCGAGGAGGGCCGGGCACATGGAGATACGCAGTATTTT
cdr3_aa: CATSEEGRAHGDTQYF

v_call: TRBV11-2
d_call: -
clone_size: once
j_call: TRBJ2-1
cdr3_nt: TGTGCCAGCAGCTTAGATCCGGGACTCTACAATGAGCAGTTCTTC
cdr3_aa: CASSLDPGLYNEQFF

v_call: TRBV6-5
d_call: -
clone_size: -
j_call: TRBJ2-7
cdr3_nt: TGTGCCAGCAGTTACCCCCCCCGCGAGCAGTACTTC
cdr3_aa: CASSYPPREQYF

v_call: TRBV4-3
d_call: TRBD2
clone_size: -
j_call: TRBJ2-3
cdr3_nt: TGCGCCAGCAGCCAAGGGACTAGCGGGGGAGGTGATACGCAGTATTTT
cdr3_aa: CASSQGTSGGGDTQYF

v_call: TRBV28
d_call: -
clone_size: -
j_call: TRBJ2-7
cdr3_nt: TGTGCCAGCAGTTTCACGGGCAGGGCCCCCTACGAGCAGTACTTC
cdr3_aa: CASSFTGRAPYEQYF

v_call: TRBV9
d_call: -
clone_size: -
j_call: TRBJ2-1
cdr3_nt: TGTGCCAGCAGCGTAGATCCCGAGGAAAAACAGTTCTTC
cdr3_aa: CASSVDPEEKQFF

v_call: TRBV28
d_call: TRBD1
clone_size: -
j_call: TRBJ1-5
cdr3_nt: TGTGCCAGCAGGTACACAGGGGTTCCTCAGCCCCAGCATTTT
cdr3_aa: CASRYTGVPQPQHF

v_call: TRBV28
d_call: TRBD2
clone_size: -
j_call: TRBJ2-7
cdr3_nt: TGTGCCAGCATCCCGGGGGGGCAGCAATACGAGCAGTACTTC
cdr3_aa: CASIPGGQQYEQYF

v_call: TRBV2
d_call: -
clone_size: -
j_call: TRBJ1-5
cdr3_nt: TGTGCCAGCAGTCAGACCGCCTCGGGCAATCAGCCCCAGCATTTT
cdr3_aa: CASSQTASGNQPQHF

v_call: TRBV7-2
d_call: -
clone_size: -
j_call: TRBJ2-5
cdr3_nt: TGTGCCAGCAGCAACGGACAGAAAGAGACCCAGTACTTC
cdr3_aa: CASSNGQKETQYF

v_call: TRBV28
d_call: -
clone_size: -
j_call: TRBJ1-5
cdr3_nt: TGTGCCAGCAGTTCTGATCCGGGGGTTCAGCCCCAGCATTTT
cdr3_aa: CASSSDPGVQPQHF

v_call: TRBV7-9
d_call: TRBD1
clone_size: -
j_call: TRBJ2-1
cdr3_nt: TGTGCCAGCACCCTACTAGGGACAGCTAATGAGCAGTTCTTC
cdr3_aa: CASTLLGTANEQFF

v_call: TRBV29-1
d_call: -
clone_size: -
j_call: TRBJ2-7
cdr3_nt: TGCAGCGCAGCAGGGACGGCTACCACCTACGAGCAGTACTTC
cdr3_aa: CSAAGTATTYEQYF

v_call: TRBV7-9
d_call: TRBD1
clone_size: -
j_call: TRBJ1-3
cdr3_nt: TGTGCCAGCAGCTTAGAGGGACAGGCTGGAAACACCATATATTTT
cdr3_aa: CASSLEGQAGNTIYF

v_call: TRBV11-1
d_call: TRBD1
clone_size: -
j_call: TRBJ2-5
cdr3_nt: TGTGCCAGCAGCGTATGGGACAGGGAAGAGACCCAGTACTTC
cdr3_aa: CASSVWDREETQYF

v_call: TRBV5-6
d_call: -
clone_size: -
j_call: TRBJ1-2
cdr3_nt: TGTGCCAGCAGCTTGGGGATCTCGGGTGGCTACACCTTC
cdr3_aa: CASSLGISGGYTF